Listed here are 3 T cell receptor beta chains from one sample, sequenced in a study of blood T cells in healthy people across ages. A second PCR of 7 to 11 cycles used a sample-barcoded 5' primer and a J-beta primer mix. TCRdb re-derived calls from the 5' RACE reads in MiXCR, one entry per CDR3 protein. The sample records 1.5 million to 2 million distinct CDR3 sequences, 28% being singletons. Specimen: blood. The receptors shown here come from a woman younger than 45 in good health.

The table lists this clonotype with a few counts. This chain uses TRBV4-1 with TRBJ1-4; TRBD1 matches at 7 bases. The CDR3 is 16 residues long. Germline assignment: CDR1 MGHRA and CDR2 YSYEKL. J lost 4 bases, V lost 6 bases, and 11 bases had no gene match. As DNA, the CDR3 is TGCGCCAGCAGACACAAAGACGGGACAGATAATGAAAAACTGTTTTTT. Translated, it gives CASRHKDGTDNEKLFF.

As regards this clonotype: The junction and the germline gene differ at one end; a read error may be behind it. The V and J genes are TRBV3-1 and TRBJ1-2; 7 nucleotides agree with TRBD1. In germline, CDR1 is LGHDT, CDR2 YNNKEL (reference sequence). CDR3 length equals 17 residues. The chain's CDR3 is CTSGQSDRVRGIYGYTF. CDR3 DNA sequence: TGTACCAGCGGCCAAAGTGACAGGGTAAGGGGGATCTATGGCTACACCTTC.

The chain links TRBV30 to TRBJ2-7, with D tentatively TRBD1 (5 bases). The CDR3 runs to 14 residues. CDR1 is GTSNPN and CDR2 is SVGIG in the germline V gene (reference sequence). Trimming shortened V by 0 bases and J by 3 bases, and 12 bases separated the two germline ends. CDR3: CAWSVGAGLYEQYF. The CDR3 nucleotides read TGTGCCTGGAGTGTTGGGGCAGGGCTCTACGAGCAGTACTTC.